This T cell receptor beta chain was observed in a study of human T cells and chemical hapten exposure. Study-level information: TCR yield per sample varied, mainly due to pooled library volumes. Notes on the study in general: Controls formed significantly fewer large CDR3 similarity clusters than expanded TCRs did. After DPC sensitization, TCRs above 1 in 1000 frequency showed no change.

This CDR3 has 14 amino acids. Per germline, CDR1 DFQATT and CDR2 SNEGSKA (reference sequence). During construction of the library, unique molecular identifiers were attached to individual cDNA molecules for quantitative, reproducible TCR counting. TCRdb processed the RACE reads anew with MiXCR; each CDR3 protein has one entry. The sample consists of some 98,000 distinct CDR3 sequences, approximately 10% of them appearing once. The sample's time point: pre-sensitization, week 0. The sample's treatment: therapeutic diphenylcyclopropenone sensitization with weekly scalp DPC. This clonotype showed up many times. Its antigen remains unidentified.

The chain joins TRBV20-1 to TRBJ1-1; a weak D match, TRBD1 (5 bases). The clonotype originates from a woman aged 55-69 years with alopecia areata. Some clones in this sample may be carry-over from other donors' samples. Sequences were derived from whole blood, sampled in connection with sensitization to the hapten diphenylcyclopropenone (DPC). CDR3 coding DNA: TGCAGGGCCGGTCGGGGGTTCGAGAACACTGAAGCTTTCTTT. Its translation is CRAGRGFENTEAFF.